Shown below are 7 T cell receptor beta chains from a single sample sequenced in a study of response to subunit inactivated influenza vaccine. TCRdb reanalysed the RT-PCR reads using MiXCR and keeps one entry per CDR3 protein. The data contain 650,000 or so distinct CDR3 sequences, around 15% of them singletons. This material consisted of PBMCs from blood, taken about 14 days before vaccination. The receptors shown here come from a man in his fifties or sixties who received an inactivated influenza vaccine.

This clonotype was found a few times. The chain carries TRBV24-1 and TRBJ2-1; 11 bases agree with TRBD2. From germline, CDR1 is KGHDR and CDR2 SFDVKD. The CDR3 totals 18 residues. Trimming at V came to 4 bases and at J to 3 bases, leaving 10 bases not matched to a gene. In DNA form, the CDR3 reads TGTGCCACCAGTGACACACCTATAGCGGGGGGGAACTACAATGAGCAGTTCTTC. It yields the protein CATSDTPIAGGNYNEQFF.

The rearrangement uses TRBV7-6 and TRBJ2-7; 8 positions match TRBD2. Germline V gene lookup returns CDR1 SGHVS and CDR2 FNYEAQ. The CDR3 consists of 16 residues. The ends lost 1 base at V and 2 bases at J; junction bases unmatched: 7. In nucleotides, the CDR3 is TGTGCCAGCAGCTTAGGGACCCTAGCGGGTACCTACGAGCAGTACTTC. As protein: CASSLGTLAGTYEQYF.

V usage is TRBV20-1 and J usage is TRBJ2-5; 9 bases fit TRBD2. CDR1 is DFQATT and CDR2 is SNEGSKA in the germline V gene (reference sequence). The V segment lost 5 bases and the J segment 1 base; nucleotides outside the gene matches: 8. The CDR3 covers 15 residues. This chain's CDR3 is CSAGTGTSSQETQYF. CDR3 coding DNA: TGCAGTGCTGGCACCGGGACTAGCAGCCAAGAGACCCAGTACTTC.

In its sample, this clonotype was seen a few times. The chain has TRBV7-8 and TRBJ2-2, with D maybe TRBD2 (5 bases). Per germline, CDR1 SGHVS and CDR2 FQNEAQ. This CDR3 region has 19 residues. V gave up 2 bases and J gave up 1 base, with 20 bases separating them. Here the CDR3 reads CASSLPWIAERWNTGELFF. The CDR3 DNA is TGTGCCAGCAGCTTACCCTGGATTGCGGAGCGGTGGAACACCGGGGAGCTGTTTTTT.

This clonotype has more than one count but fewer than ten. CDR3 sequence: CASSTSGGAFNEQFF. The CDR3 DNA reads TGTGCCAGCAGTACTAGCGGGGGGGCCTTTAATGAGCAGTTCTTC. This chain connects TRBV2 to TRBJ2-1, with 13 bases lining up with TRBD2. Germline loops: CDR1 SNHLY, CDR2 FYNNEI. V was clipped by 5 bases and J by 7 bases; unmatched bases: 5. The CDR3 is 15 amino acids.

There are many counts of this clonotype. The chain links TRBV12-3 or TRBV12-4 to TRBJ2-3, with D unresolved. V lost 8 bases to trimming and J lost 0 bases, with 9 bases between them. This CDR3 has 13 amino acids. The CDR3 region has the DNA TGTGCCAGCCACCGAAGTAGCACAGATACGCAGTATTTT. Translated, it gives CASHRSSTDTQYF.

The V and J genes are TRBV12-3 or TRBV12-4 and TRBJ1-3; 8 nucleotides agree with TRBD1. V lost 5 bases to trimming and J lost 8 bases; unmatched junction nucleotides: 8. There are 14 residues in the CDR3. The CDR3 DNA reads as TGTGCCAGCAGTCTGACAGGGGCTGCGGACACCATATATTTT. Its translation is CASSLTGAADTIYF.